This entry lists 26 T cell receptor beta chains sequenced from one sample in a study of PD-1 blockade in classical Hodgkin lymphoma. Every patient was affected by relapse after autologous stem cell transplantation, while exposure to brentuximab vedotin was not uniform. Purification of CD4+ T cells from thawed PBMCs was performed via magnetic negative selection. TCRdb's table, derived via immunoSEQ multiplex PCR, lists solely in-frame clones and lacks some. Among 10,000 to 15,000 clones listed, approximately 79% were seen once. The source material was CD4+ T cells from blood, sampled at baseline. These receptor sequences come from a human donor with classical Hodgkin lymphoma.

The chain is built from TRBV9 and TRBJ1-2; 11 bases agree with TRBD1. The CDR3 has 14 residues. J was trimmed by 7 bases and V by 3 bases; bases with no gene match: 5. Germline CDR1 and CDR2: SGDLS and YYNGEE. The CDR3 region has the DNA TGTGCCAGCAGCGATGGGACAGGGGGTCTTGGCTACACCTTC. Amino acid sequence: CASSDGTGGLGYTF.

J is TRBJ2-2 and V is TRBV29-1; D gene uncertain. V was clipped by 0 bases and J by 6 bases, with 2 bases between them. The CDR3 has 11 residues. In germline, CDR1 is SQVTM, CDR2 ANQGSEA. In DNA form, the CDR3 reads TGCAGCGTTGAAGAGCCCGGGGAGCTGTTTTTT. Protein sequence: CSVEEPGELFF.

The chain recombines TRBV7-2 with TRBJ1-5; the match to TRBD1 covers 9 bases. The CDR3 extends over 17 amino acids. J was trimmed by 1 base and V by 1 base; bases with no gene match: 5. Germline CDR1 reads SGHTA; CDR2 reads FQGNSA. CDR3 bases: TGTGCCAGCAGCTTAGTTGGTGGGACAGGGAGCAATCAGCCCCAGCATTTT. Translated, it gives CASSLVGGTGSNQPQHF.

V usage is TRBV4-2 and J usage is TRBJ1-1, with D perhaps TRBD1 (6 bases). This CDR3 spans 18 amino acids. Germline CDR1 reads LGHNA; CDR2 reads YNFKEQ. The V end was cut by 0 bases, the J end by 0 bases, with 17 bases between. Written as DNA, the CDR3 is TGTGCCAGCAGCCAAGATCCGCAGGGGATTTGGATGAACACTGAAGCTTTCTTT. Its translation is CASSQDPQGIWMNTEAFF.

This clone was recorded only once. The genes are TRBV7-9 and TRBJ2-1, with D hard to call. In germline, CDR1 is SEHNR, CDR2 FQNEAQ (reference sequence). The CDR3 sequence is 13 residues long. In DNA, the CDR3 is TGTAGTCAGGACGGAAGCTCCTACAATGAGCAGTTCTTC. Translated: CSQDGSSYNEQFF.

The chain is built from TRBV6-5 and TRBJ1-1, with 7 bases that match TRBD1. Germline CDR1 reads MNHEY; CDR2 reads SVGAGI. Losses at the gene ends were 2 bases for V and 0 bases for J; bases not matched to a gene: 3. This CDR3 is built from 15 residues. This chain's CDR3 is CASSYRGTVNTEAFF. The CDR3 DNA follows: TGTGCCAGCAGTTACAGAGGGACAGTGAACACTGAAGCTTTCTTT.

This chain joins TRBV7-2 and TRBJ1-1; D possibly corresponds to TRBD1 (6 bases). This CDR3 region has 14 residues. In germline, CDR1 is SGHTA, CDR2 FQGNSA. Trimming cost V 0 bases and J 1 base, with 6 bases left between them. In DNA form, the CDR3 reads TGTGCCAGCAGCTTAGCAGGGGGGAACACTGAAGCTTTCTTT. Protein product: CASSLAGGNTEAFF.

The gene calls are TRBV7-2 and TRBJ2-1; 9 bases align to TRBD1. The germline V gene encodes CDR1 SGHTA and CDR2 FQGNSA. With V trimmed by 3 bases and J by 1 base, 1 base remained unmatched. This CDR3 is 15 amino acids long. The CDR3 DNA is TGTGCCAGCAGCTTGGGACAGGGTTCCTACAATGAGCAGTTCTTC. Translating gives CASSLGQGSYNEQFF. The full variable domain, rest sourced from reference TRBV7-2 and TRBJ2-1, is GAGVSQSPSNKVTEKGKDVELRCDPISGHTALYWYRQSLGQGLEFLIYFQGNSAPDKSGLPSDRFSAERTGGSVSTLTIQRTQQEDSAVYLCASSLGQGSYNEQFFGPGTRLTVL.

The chain uses TRBV11-1 and TRBJ1-6, with 11 bases matching TRBD1. Germline lookup yields CDR1 SGHAT and CDR2 FQDESV (reference sequence). This CDR3 comprises 16 residues. The V and J ends lost 6 bases and 7 bases, in that order; junction bases with no gene match: 8. The chain's CDR3 is CASRPGTGGENSPLHF. Here the CDR3 DNA reads TGTGCCAGCAGACCCGGGACAGGGGGTGAAAATTCACCCCTCCACTTT. Full variable domain (missing parts from reference TRBV11-1 and TRBJ1-6): EAEVAQSPRYKITEKSQAVAFWCDPISGHATLYWYRQILGQGPELLVQFQDESVVDDSQLPKDRFSAERLKGVDSTLKIQPAELGDSAMYLCASRPGTGGENSPLHFGNGTRLTVT.

The CDR3: CASSSDGVEQYF. CDR3 DNA: TGTGCCAGCAGCTCCGACGGGGTAGAGCAGTACTTC. V usage is TRBV11-3 and J usage is TRBJ2-7; possibly TRBD2 for D (5 bases). This CDR3 comprises 12 residues. Trimming removed 4 bases at V and 7 bases at J, with 11 bases between. From germline, CDR1 is SGHNT and CDR2 YENEEA.

J is TRBJ1-5 and V is TRBV25-1; 8 nucleotides agree with TRBD1. This CDR3 is built from 14 residues. Germline V gene sequence: CDR1 MGHDK, CDR2 SYGVNS. Trimming cost V 3 bases and J 7 bases; bases outside gene matches: 5. CDR3 amino acids: CASSDLQGVQPQHF. The CDR3 bases are TGTGCCAGCAGTGATCTACAGGGGGTACAGCCCCAGCATTTT.

The chain carries TRBV6-8 and TRBJ2-7; D assignment may be TRBD1 or TRBD2 (7 bases each). The CDR3 is made up of 17 amino acids. V shed 4 bases and J shed 3 bases, with 22 bases lying between them. CDR1 and CDR2 from the germline V gene are MNHGY and SAAAGT. The chain's CDR3 is CASSSDRTAGANYEQYF. The CDR3 DNA follows: TGTGCCAGCAGTTCGGACAGGACTGCGGGGGCGAACTACGAGCAGTACTTC.

V usage is TRBV7-8 and J usage is TRBJ2-1; no firm D call. The germline V gene encodes CDR1 SGHVS and CDR2 FQNEAQ. The V and J ends lost 3 bases and 3 bases respectively, with 12 bases between them. The CDR3 is 15 amino acids. The CDR3 spells CASSFDTTGYNEQFF. The CDR3, as DNA: TGTGCCAGCAGCTTTGACACTACGGGCTACAATGAGCAGTTCTTC.

This clone has just a few counts. The chain links TRBV4-2 to TRBJ2-7; TRBD2 matches at 7 bases. Germline CDR1 LGHNA, CDR2 YNFKEQ. The J segment lost 0 bases and the V segment lost 4 bases, leaving 6 bases of the junction unmatched. The length of the CDR3 is 15 residues. This CDR3 is CASSPGLVSSYEQYF. DNA for the CDR3: TGTGCCAGCAGCCCTGGACTAGTCAGCTCCTACGAGCAGTACTTC.

A few counts support this clone. The chain recombines TRBV5-4 with TRBJ1-2; perhaps TRBD1 as D (6 bases). The V and J ends lost 4 bases and 6 bases respectively, with 10 bases between them. CDR1 is SGHNT and CDR2 is YYREEE in the germline V gene (reference sequence). The CDR3 is made up of 12 amino acids. This CDR3 is CASSRTADGYTF. The CDR3 nucleotides are TGTGCCAGCAGCCGGACAGCTGATGGCTACACCTTC.

The CDR3 sequence is CASSPIQGNTGELFF. DNA for the CDR3: TGTGCCAGCTCACCAATACAGGGGAACACCGGGGAGCTGTTTTTT. The chain is built from TRBV18 and TRBJ2-2, with D maybe TRBD1 (6 bases). The length of the CDR3 is 15 residues. Deletions cut 2 bases from V and 1 base from J, with 8 bases between. Germline CDR1 and CDR2: KGHSH and LQKENI. Full variable domain (outside the CDR3, taken from reference TRBV18 and TRBJ2-2): NAGVMQNPRHLVRRRGQEARLRCSPMKGHSHVYWYRQLPEEGLKFMVYLQKENIIDESGMPKERFSAEFPKEGPSILRIQQVVRGDSAAYFCASSPIQGNTGELFFGEGSRLTVL.

This clone has a handful of counts. The rearrangement uses TRBV11-2 and TRBJ1-2; TRBD1 matches 7 bases. CDR1 and CDR2 (germline): SGHAT, FQNNGV. CDR3 length: 15 amino acids. The trim removed 4 bases at V and 3 bases at J, leaving 8 bases unmatched. This CDR3 is CASSSHRGTDYGYTF. The CDR3 DNA sequence: TGTGCCAGCAGCTCCCATCGGGGGACAGACTATGGCTACACCTTC.

The chain is built from TRBV19 and TRBJ1-2; 9 bases fit TRBD1. Germline-derived CDR1 and CDR2 are LNHDA and SQIVND (reference sequence). The J segment lost 8 bases and the V segment lost 6 bases, leaving 10 bases of the junction unmatched. The CDR3 is made up of 14 amino acids. The CDR3 here is CASSNRGQGGGYTF. CDR3 DNA: TGTGCCAGTAGCAATAGGGGACAGGGAGGCGGCTACACCTTC.

CDR3 amino acids: CASSSSTGQGAGGGYTF. Written as DNA, the CDR3 is TGTGCCAGCAGCTCGTCCACCGGACAGGGGGCAGGTGGTGGCTACACCTTC. This chain uses TRBV7-2 with TRBJ1-2; 11 nucleotides agree with TRBD1. This CDR3 has 17 residues. Germline CDR1 reads SGHTA; CDR2 reads FQGNSA. With 4 bases clipped from V and 7 bases from J, the junction kept 14 bases outside the gene matches.

The J gene is TRBJ1-1, the V gene TRBV7-9, with D possibly TRBD1 on 6 matching bases. V lost 1 base and J lost 5, with 14 bases in between. The CDR3 runs 15 residues. CDR1 and CDR2 from the germline V gene are SEHNR and FQNEAQ (reference sequence). Written as DNA, the CDR3 is TGTGCCAGCAGCTTAGGAACAGGGAGGGATACTGAAGCTTTCTTT. The encoded protein is CASSLGTGRDTEAFF.

The V call is TRBV7-2, the J call TRBJ1-2, with D uncertain. In germline, CDR1 is SGHTA, CDR2 FQGNSA. The ends were cut back, 4 bases at V and 0 bases at J, with 15 bases in the middle. This CDR3 contains 16 residues. The CDR3 DNA sequence: TGTGCCAGCAGCTCCCAAGGTTTGGGTCCTAACTATGGCTACACCTTC. Protein: CASSSQGLGPNYGYTF.

This chain links TRBV13 with TRBJ1-1; D is unclear. This CDR3 contains 13 residues. Trimming cost V 3 bases and J 1 base, with 6 bases left between them. Germline CDR1 reads PRHDT; CDR2 reads FYEKMQ (reference sequence). The DNA for the CDR3 is TGTGCCAGCAGCTTTACAGCGAACACTGAAGCTTTCTTT. Translating gives CASSFTANTEAFF.

This chain connects TRBV7-2 to TRBJ2-3, with D possibly matching TRBD2 (6 bases). V lost 4 bases and J 0 bases, leaving 17 bases between the germline ends. Per germline, CDR1 SGHTA and CDR2 FQGNSA. The CDR3 extends over 17 amino acids. CDR3 bases: TGTGCCAGCAGCTCCCGCAGTGGCGGGACTAGCACAGATACGCAGTATTTT. Encoded protein: CASSSRSGGTSTDTQYF.

The gene calls are TRBV5-5 and TRBJ1-4; 10 bases fit TRBD1. After removal of 5 bases from V and 10 bases from J, the junction contained 17 bases not matched to a gene. This CDR3 comprises 17 residues. CDR1 and CDR2 (germline): SGHKS, YYEKEE (reference sequence). CDR3 amino acids: CASSPGQGEIFAPKLFF. The CDR3 coding sequence is TGTGCCAGCAGTCCCGGACAGGGGGAAATATTCGCGCCAAAACTGTTTTTT.

This rearrangement joins TRBV7-2 to TRBJ1-6; 8 bases are a match to TRBD1. The CDR3 runs 12 residues. V trimming: 5 bases; J trimming: 15 bases; junction bases outside the gene matches: 6. Per germline, CDR1 SGHTA and CDR2 FQGNSA. CDR3 amino acids: CASSAGQAGLHF. For the CDR3, the DNA is TGTGCCAGCAGCGCGGGACAGGCGGGCCTCCACTTT.

The chain is built from TRBV6-1 and TRBJ1-6; TRBD1 is a possible D gene (6 bases). The CDR3 is made up of 14 amino acids. The germline V gene has CDR1 MNHNS and CDR2 SASEGT. V was trimmed by 5 bases and J by 7 bases, leaving 12 bases between them. CDR3 amino acids: CASSTDRSNSPLHF. CDR3 DNA sequence: TGTGCCAGCAGTACGGACAGATCAAATTCACCCCTCCACTTT.